The entry below describes one T cell receptor beta chain. The CDR3 consists of 16 residues. Germline CDR1 LGHNA, CDR2 YNFKEQ. Between the trimmed V and J ends, which lost 4 bases and 0 bases, there was a span of 12 bases. As processed by the authors: By means of reference gene primer amplification, nucleated cell counts were estimated. This table comes from immunoSEQ multiplex PCR, and its TCRdb copy is limited to in-frame clones, with some not included. That table furnishes V, J and clone size, whereas the DNA furnished D and trimming. The sample consists of approximately 300,000 clones, roughly 86% of them appearing once. This sample is part of a study of blood T cell repertoires in COVID-19.

The chain has TRBV4-2 and TRBJ2-2; tentative D call: TRBD2 (5 bases). This sequence was found in a woman between 45 and 65 years old with acute or convalescent COVID-19. The sequencing sample was made of peripheral blood. CDR3 sequence reads: CASSLDSAANTGELFF. The CDR3 nucleotides are TGTGCCAGCAGCCTAGACTCAGCGGCGAACACCGGGGAGCTGTTTTTT.